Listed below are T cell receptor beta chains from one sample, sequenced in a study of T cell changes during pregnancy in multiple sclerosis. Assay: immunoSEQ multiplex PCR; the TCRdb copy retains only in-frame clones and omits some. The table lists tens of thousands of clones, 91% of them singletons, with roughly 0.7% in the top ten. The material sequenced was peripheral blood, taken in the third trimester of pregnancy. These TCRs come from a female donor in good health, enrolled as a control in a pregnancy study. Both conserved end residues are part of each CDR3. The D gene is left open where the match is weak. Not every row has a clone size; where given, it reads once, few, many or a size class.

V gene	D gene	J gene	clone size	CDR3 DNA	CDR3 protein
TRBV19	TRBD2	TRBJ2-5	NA	TGTGCAGTAGGGCGACTAGCGGGAGAGAAGGAGACCCAGTACTTC	CAVGRLAGEKETQYF
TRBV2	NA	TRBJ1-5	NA	TGTGCCAGCACTGGACAGTACCCCAATCAGCCCCAGCATTTT	CASTGQYPNQPQHF
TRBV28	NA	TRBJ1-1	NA	TGTGCCAGCAGTCCGGGGGAGAAGAACACTGAAGCTTTCTTT	CASSPGEKNTEAFF
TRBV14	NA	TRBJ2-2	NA	TGTGCCAGCAGCCAAGACCCCAGGAGGGACACCGGGGAGCTGTTTTTT	CASSQDPRRDTGELFF
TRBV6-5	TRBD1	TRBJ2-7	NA	TGTGCCAGCAGTTCAAACAGGGGAAGCTCCTACGAGCAGTACTTC	CASSSNRGSSYEQYF
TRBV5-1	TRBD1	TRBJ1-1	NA	TGCGCCAGCAGTACCGGGACAGTTAATTCTGAAGCTTTCTTT	CASSTGTVNSEAFF
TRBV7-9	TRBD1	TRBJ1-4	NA	TGTGCCAGCAGCTTTGGGACAGGCGGGAATAAACTGTTTTTT	CASSFGTGGNKLFF
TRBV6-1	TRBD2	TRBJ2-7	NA	TGTGCCAGCAGTAGGCCGGGACTAGCATCGTACGAGCAGTACTTC	CASSRPGLASYEQYF
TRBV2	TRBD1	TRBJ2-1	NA	TGTGCCAGCGGGACAGCTATCTCCTACAATGAGCAGTTCTTC	CASGTAISYNEQFF
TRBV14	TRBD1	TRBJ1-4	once	TGTGCCAGCAGCCGACAGGGGTTCAGGGAAAAACTGTTTTTT	CASSRQGFREKLFF
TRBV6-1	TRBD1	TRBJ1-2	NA	TGTGCCAGCAGTGGGACCGGGACAGGGCACTATGGCTACACCTTC	CASSGTGTGHYGYTF
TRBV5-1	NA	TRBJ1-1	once	TGCGCCAGCAGCTTAGAGGGCCGAGAAGGAACTGAAGCTTTCTTT	CASSLEGREGTEAFF
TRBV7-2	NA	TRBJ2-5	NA	TGTGCCAGCAGCCGAGACTACCACCAGGCGGAGACCCAGTACTTC	CASSRDYHQAETQYF
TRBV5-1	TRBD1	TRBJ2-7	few	TGCGCCAGCAGCACGGACAGGGCTGGGAGCGAGCAGTACTTC	CASSTDRAGSEQYF
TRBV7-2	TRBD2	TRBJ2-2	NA	TGTGCCAGCAGCTTGACTAGCGGGAACACCGGGGAGCTGTTTTTT	CASSLTSGNTGELFF
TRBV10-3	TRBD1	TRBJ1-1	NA	TGTGCCATCAGTGTTAGGGACAGGGTGGCGAACACTGAAGCTTTCTTT	CAISVRDRVANTEAFF
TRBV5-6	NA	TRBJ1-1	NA	TGTGCCAGCAGCCCCCCCTTAGGAGGGAACACTGAAGCTTTCTTT	CASSPPLGGNTEAFF
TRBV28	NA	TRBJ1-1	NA	TGTGCCAGCAGATGGACAAGCGGGACTGAAGCTTTCTTT	CASRWTSGTEAFF
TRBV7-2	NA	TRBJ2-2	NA	TGTGCCAGCAGCTTAGAAGTGGCGGGCACCGGGGAGCTGTTTTTT	CASSLEVAGTGELFF
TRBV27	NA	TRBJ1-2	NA	TGTGCCAGCAGTACCCATGGGTGGGAGGGACGGGGTGGCTACACCTTC	CASSTHGWEGRGGYTF
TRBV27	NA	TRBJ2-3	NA	TGTGCCAGCGGCAGGGGTCGCCTCACAGATACGCAGTATTTT	CASGRGRLTDTQYF
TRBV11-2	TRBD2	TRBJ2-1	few	TGTGCCAGCAGCTTGGGACTAGCTGATGAGCAGTTCTTC	CASSLGLADEQFF
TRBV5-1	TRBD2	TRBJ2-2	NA	TGCGCCAGCAGCTTGGTCGGGGGGTCGAACACCGGGGAGCTGTTTTTT	CASSLVGGSNTGELFF
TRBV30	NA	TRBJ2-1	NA	TGTGCCTGGAGACCTAGTCCGGCGGCGGAGCAGTTCTTC	CAWRPSPAAEQFF
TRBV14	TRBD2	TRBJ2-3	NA	TGTGCCAGCAGCCCCGGCGGGAGGGGGAGCACAGATACGCAGTATTTT	CASSPGGRGSTDTQYF
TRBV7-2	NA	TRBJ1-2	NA	TGTGCCAGCAGCTTAGGCAGAAACTATGGCTACACCTTC	CASSLGRNYGYTF
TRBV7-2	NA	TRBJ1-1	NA	TGTGCCAGCAGCCCAACACGGCGCGGAGCTTTCTTT	CASSPTRRGAFF
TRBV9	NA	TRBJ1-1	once	TGTGCCAGCAGCGTAGCGGGGGGGCGGGTCACTGAAGCTTTCTTT	CASSVAGGRVTEAFF
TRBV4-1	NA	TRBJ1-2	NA	TGCGCCAGCAGCCAAGATCTACAGGGAGACTATGGCTACACCTTC	CASSQDLQGDYGYTF
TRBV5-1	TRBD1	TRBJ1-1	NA	TGCGCCAGCAGCTTGGGGACAGGAGGAACTGAAGCTTTCTTT	CASSLGTGGTEAFF
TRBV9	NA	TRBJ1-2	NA	TGTGCCAGCAGCGTGGTCCAGGGTGGCTACACCTTC	CASSVVQGGYTF
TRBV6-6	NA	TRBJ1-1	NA	TGTGCCAGCAGTTACGGAGCTCTTGAAGCTTTCTTT	CASSYGALEAFF
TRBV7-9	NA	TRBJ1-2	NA	TGTGCCAGCACCGAACCGGGAGCTAACTATGGCTACACCTTC	CASTEPGANYGYTF
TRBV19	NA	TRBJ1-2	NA	TGTGCCAGTAGTACCCCGGCAGGGGAAGAAGTCGGCTATGGCTACACCTTC	CASSTPAGEEVGYGYTF
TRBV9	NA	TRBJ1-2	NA	TGTGCCAGCAGCCCACAGGACAGTTATGGCTACACCTTC	CASSPQDSYGYTF
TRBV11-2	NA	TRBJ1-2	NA	TGTGCCAGCAGCTTAGACAGGGCTCGGGGCTACACCTTC	CASSLDRARGYTF
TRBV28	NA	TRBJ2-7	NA	TGTGCCAGCAGGACCGGGACTCCCTACGAGCAGTACTTC	CASRTGTPYEQYF
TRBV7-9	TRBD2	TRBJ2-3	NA	TGTGCCAGCAGCGTTTCTAGCGGGGGATACACAGATACGCAGTATTTT	CASSVSSGGYTDTQYF
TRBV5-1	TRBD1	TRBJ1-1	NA	TGCGCCAGCAGCTTGGGACAGGGGGCCATGAACACTGAAGCTTTCTTT	CASSLGQGAMNTEAFF
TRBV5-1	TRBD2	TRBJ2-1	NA	TGCGCCAGCAGCTTTATTTTAGCGGGAGGCGGGAATGAGCAGTTCTTC	CASSFILAGGGNEQFF
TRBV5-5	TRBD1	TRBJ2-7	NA	TGTGCCAGCAGCCCAAGGACAGGGGACGCCGAGCAGTACTTC	CASSPRTGDAEQYF
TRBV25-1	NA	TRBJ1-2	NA	TGTGCCAGCAGTGATGGGAGACTATATGGCTACACCTTC	CASSDGRLYGYTF
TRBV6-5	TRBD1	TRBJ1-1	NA	TGTGCCAGCAGTTACTCAAGATGGGGTCAGGGGGCGCGAGCTTTCTTT	CASSYSRWGQGARAFF
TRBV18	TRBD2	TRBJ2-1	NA	TGTGCCAGCTCACCATCTAGCGGGGACAATGAGCAGTTCTTC	CASSPSSGDNEQFF
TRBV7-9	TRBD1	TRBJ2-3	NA	TGTGCCAGCAGGTCTAACAGGGGGTCTGGAACAGATACGCAGTATTTT	CASRSNRGSGTDTQYF
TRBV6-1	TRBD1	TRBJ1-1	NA	TGTGCCAGCAGTGTAGAGGACAGGGGAGGAACTGAAGCTTTCTTT	CASSVEDRGGTEAFF
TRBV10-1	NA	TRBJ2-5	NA	TGCGCCAGCAGTGACCGGGGGACCCAGTACTTC	CASSDRGTQYF
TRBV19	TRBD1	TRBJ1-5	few	TGTGCCAGTAGTATATCCGGGACAGGTCTCAATCAGCCCCAGCATTTT	CASSISGTGLNQPQHF
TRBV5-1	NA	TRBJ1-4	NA	TGCGCCAGCAGCTTGGAAGGGGCGCGTGAAAAACTGTTTTTT	CASSLEGAREKLFF
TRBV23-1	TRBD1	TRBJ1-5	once	TGCGCCAGCCCTACGGACAGGGGACTAACGAATTTTAGCAATCAGCCCCAGCATTTT	CASPTDRGLTNFSNQPQHF
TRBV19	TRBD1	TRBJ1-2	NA	TGTGCCAGTAGTATGGGACAGTATGATGGCTACACCTTC	CASSMGQYDGYTF
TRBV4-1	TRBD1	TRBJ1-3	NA	TGCGCCAGCAGCCGGACAGGACAGGCCAGAGGAAACACCATATATTTT	CASSRTGQARGNTIYF